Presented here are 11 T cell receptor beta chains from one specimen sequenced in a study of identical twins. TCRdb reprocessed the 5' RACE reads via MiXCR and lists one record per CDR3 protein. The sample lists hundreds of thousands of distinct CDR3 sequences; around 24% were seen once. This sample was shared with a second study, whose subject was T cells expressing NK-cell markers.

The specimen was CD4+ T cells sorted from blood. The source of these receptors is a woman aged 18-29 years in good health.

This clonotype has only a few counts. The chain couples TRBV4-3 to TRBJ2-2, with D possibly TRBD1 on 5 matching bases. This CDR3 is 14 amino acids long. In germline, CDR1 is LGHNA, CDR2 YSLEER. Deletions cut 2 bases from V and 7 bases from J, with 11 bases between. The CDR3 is CASSQPVGRGELFF. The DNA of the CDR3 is TGCGCCAGCAGCCAACCAGTGGGGCGCGGGGAGCTGTTTTTT.

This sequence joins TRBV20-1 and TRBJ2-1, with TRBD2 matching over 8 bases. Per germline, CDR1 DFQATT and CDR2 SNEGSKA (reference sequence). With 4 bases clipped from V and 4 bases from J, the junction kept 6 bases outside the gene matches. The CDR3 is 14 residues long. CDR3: CSAIRGGYYNEQFF. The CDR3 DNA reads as TGCAGTGCTATCCGGGGGGGCTATTACAATGAGCAGTTCTTC.

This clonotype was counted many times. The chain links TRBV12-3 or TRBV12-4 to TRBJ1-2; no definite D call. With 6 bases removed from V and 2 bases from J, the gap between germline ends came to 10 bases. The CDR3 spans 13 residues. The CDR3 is CASSPRPNYGYTF. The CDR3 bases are TGTGCCAGCAGCCCTAGACCAAACTATGGCTACACCTTC.

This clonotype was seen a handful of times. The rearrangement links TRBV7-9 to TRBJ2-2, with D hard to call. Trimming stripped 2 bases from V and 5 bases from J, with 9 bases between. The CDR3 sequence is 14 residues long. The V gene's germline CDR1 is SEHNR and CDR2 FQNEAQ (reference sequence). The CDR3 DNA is TGTGCCAGCAGCTTAAACCTACGAACCGGGGAGCTGTTTTTT. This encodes CASSLNLRTGELFF.

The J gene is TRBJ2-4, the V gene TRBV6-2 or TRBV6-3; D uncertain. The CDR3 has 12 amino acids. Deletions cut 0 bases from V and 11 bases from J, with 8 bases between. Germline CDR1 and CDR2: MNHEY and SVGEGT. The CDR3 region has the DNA TGTGCCAGCAGTTACTCAGGGCAGGTTCAGTACTTC. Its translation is CASSYSGQVQYF.

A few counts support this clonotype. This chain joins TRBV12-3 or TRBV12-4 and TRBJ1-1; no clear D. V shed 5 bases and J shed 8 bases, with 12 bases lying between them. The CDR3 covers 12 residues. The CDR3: CASSPRVNEAFF. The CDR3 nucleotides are TGTGCCAGCAGTCCGCGGGTCAACGAAGCTTTCTTT.

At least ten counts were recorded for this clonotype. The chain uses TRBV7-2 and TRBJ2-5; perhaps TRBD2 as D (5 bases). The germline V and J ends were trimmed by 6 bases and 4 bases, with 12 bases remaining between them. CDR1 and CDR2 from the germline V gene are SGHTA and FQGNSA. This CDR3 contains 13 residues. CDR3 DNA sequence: TGTGCCAGCAGTTTATCCGGGGTAGAGACCCAGTACTTC. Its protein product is CASSLSGVETQYF.

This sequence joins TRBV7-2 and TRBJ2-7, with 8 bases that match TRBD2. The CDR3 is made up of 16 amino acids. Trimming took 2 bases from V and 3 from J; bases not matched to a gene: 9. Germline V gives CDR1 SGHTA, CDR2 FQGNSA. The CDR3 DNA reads TGTGCCAGCAGCTTAAGTTCAAATAGCGGGATCTACGAGCAGTACTTC. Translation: CASSLSSNSGIYEQYF.

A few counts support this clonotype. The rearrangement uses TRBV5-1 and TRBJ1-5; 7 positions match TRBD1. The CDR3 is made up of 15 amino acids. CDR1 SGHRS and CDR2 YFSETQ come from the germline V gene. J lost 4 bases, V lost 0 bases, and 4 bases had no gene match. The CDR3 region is CASSLGGTENQPQHF. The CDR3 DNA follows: TGCGCCAGCAGCTTGGGCGGGACAGAGAATCAGCCCCAGCATTTT.

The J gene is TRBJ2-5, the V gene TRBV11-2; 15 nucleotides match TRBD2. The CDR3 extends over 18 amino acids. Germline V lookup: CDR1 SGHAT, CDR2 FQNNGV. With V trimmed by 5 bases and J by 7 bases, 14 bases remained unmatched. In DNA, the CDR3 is TGTGCCAGCAGCGGCAGACCGGGACTAGCGGGAGGTTACGGGACCCAGTACTTC. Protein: CASSGRPGLAGGYGTQYF.

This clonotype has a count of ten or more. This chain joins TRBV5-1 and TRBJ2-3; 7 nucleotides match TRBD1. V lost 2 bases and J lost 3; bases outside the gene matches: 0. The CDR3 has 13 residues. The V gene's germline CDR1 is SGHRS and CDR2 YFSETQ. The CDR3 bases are TGCGCCAGCAGCTTACAGGGGACAGATACGCAGTATTTT. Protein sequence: CASSLQGTDTQYF.